The 7 T cell receptor beta chains presented below share a single source sample, sequenced in a study of shared clonotypes between healthy human individuals. CD8 cells regarded as naive lacked CD45RO, were positively chosen for CCR7, and omitted terminally differentiated effector memory CD45RA+ cells. Some clones are missing from TCRdb's copy, which holds only in-frame ones; the method was immunoSEQ multiplex PCR. The sample yields 660,000 or so clones, about 96% seen once. Sequenced sample: naive CD8+ T cells sorted from blood. The origin of the receptors is a woman in her twenties or thirties in good health.

V is TRBV13 and J is TRBJ2-2, with D hard to call. This CDR3 spans 13 amino acids. V lost 5 bases and J lost 3, with 7 bases in between. Looked up from germline, CDR1 is PRHDT and CDR2 is FYEKMQ (reference sequence). The chain's CDR3 is CASSPADTGELFF. CDR3 in DNA: TGTGCCAGCAGCCCCGCGGACACCGGGGAGCTGTTTTTT.

V and J are TRBV25-1 and TRBJ1-2; D call uncertain. This CDR3 region has 12 residues. V shed 9 bases and J shed 5 bases, with 13 bases lying between them. The germline gives CDR1 MGHDK, CDR2 SYGVNS. CDR3 amino acids: CASGEETYGYTF. The CDR3 region has the DNA TGTGCCAGTGGGGAGGAGACGTATGGCTACACCTTC.

The genes are TRBV5-5 and TRBJ2-2; the match to TRBD2 covers 16 bases. Looked up from germline, CDR1 is SGHKS and CDR2 is YYEKEE (reference sequence). Losses at the gene ends were 3 bases for V and 7 bases for J; bases not matched to a gene: 3. The CDR3 spans 16 residues. CDR3 sequence reads: CASSWGLAGGRGELFF. The CDR3 DNA reads TGTGCCAGCAGCTGGGGACTAGCGGGAGGGCGCGGGGAGCTGTTTTTT.

The chain uses TRBV6-5 and TRBJ1-4, with TRBD1 identical over 10 bases. Per the germline V gene, CDR1 is MNHEY and CDR2 is SVGAGI. This CDR3 has 14 amino acids. The V segment lost 4 bases and the J segment 5 bases; nucleotides outside the gene matches: 1. The CDR3 here is CASSSTGGNEKLFF. The CDR3 DNA follows: TGTGCCAGCAGTTCGACAGGGGGCAATGAAAAACTGTTTTTT.

The V and J genes are TRBV5-6 and TRBJ2-7, with D hard to call. CDR1 is SGHDT, CDR2 YYEEEE, per germline. The CDR3 covers 13 residues. V was trimmed by 1 base and J by 2 bases, leaving 7 bases between them. CDR3: CASSLTEAYEQYF. CDR3 coding DNA: TGTGCCAGCAGCTTGACAGAAGCCTACGAGCAGTACTTC.

This clone was seen just once. The V and J genes are TRBV25-1 and TRBJ2-5, with TRBD1 as a possible D gene (7 bases). This CDR3 spans 17 amino acids. Germline V gives CDR1 MGHDK, CDR2 SYGVNS. Trimming pared 1 base from V and 0 bases from J, leaving 15 bases between. CDR3 bases: TGTGCCAGCAGTGAATTCAGGTCAGGGGGGTACCAAGAGACCCAGTACTTC. Its translation is CASSEFRSGGYQETQYF.

The chain carries TRBV11-2 and TRBJ2-7, with D possibly being TRBD2 (6 bases). There are 13 residues in the CDR3. The germline gives CDR1 SGHAT, CDR2 FQNNGV. V lost 3 bases to trimming and J lost 4 bases, with 10 bases between them. CDR3 sequence (DNA): TGTGCCAGCAGCTTCAATGCGGGATACGAGCAGTACTTC. Translated, it gives CASSFNAGYEQYF.